The sequence of this TCR beta chain was determined in a study of graft-versus-host responses after intestinal transplantation. Study background: Isolated intestinal, liver-intestinal, or multivisceral transplants were what recipients had. Notes on the study in general: Detected in recipient marrow were GvH clones, some of which were first observed in ileum or blood.

The assay was immunoSEQ multiplex PCR, and TCRdb's table has in-frame clones only and misses some. The table has some 41,000 clones, about 89% seen once. This clone was recorded a few times. Its antigen is as yet unknown. After removal of 0 bases from V and 10 bases from J, the junction contained 3 bases not matched to a gene. The CDR3 is 14 amino acids. Germline CDR1 reads SGHRS; CDR2 reads YFSETQ. This specimen was PBMCs, taken about 310 days after intestinal transplant. This chain connects TRBV5-1 to TRBJ2-1; 11 bases line up with TRBD1. The source of this sequence is a human patient who received an intestinal transplant, so some T cells may come from the graft donor. The CDR3, as DNA: TGCGCCAGCAGCTTGGGGGACAGGGGGTCAGAGCAGTTCTTC. Translating it yields CASSLGDRGSEQFF.